These 30 T cell receptor beta chains came from one sample sequenced in a study of shared clonotypes between healthy human individuals. Naive CD8 cells, CD45RO-negative and positively selected for CCR7, excluded terminally differentiated effector memory CD45RA+ cells. Repertoires were generated with immunoSEQ multiplex PCR, while TCRdb's copy carries only in-frame clones and drops some. The sample lists some 2 million clones, roughly 95% seen once, with about 1.1% in the top ten. Sequenced: naive CD8+ T cells sorted from blood. Receptors originate from a man aged 18 to 29 in good health.

The rearrangement uses TRBV9 and TRBJ1-2, with 9 bases lining up with TRBD1. CDR1 and CDR2 from the germline V gene are SGDLS and YYNGEE. V gave up 7 bases and J gave up 5 bases; unmatched junction bases: 21. This CDR3 is 18 amino acids long. The CDR3 DNA reads TGTGCCAGCGGTGGGAAAAAGGACAGGGGCCCCATCGAGTATGGCTACACCTTC. Its translation: CASGGKKDRGPIEYGYTF.

V and J are TRBV6-6 and TRBJ1-3; possible D gene TRBD1, 5 bases. CDR1 is MNHNY and CDR2 is SVGAGI in the germline V gene (reference sequence). The V and J ends lost 2 bases and 3 bases respectively, with 8 bases between them. The CDR3 runs to 14 residues. As DNA, the CDR3 is TGTGCCAGCAGTTACCTGGACATTGGAAACACCATATATTTT. Amino acid sequence: CASSYLDIGNTIYF.

The chain links TRBV13 to TRBJ2-7, with no clear D. The CDR3 is 14 amino acids. V was cut by 5 bases and J by 0 bases, with 11 bases left in between. The V gene's germline CDR1 is PRHDT and CDR2 FYEKMQ (reference sequence). The CDR3 is CASSPARNSYEQYF. In DNA, the CDR3 is TGTGCCAGCAGCCCAGCCCGAAACTCCTACGAGCAGTACTTC. Looking up the rest from reference TRBV13 and TRBJ2-7 gives the full variable domain: AAGVIQSPRHLIKEKRETATLKCYPIPRHDTVYWYQQGPGQDPQFLISFYEKMQSDKGSIPDRFSAQQFSDYHSELNMSSLELGDSALYFCASSPARNSYEQYFGPGTRLTVT.

This clone is a singleton in its sample. The V gene is TRBV19, the J gene TRBJ2-3; D perhaps matches TRBD2 (6 bases). Germline V lookup: CDR1 LNHDA, CDR2 SQIVND (reference sequence). The length of the CDR3 is 14 residues. Between the trimmed V and J ends, which lost 5 bases and 4 bases, there was a span of 13 bases. The CDR3 nucleotides are TGTGCCAGTAGTCTATGGGAGGAGGCAGATACGCAGTATTTT. The encoded protein is CASSLWEEADTQYF.

This clone was seen just once. This sequence joins TRBV7-2 and TRBJ2-7; 11 bases map to TRBD2. V was clipped by 5 bases and J by 4 bases; unmatched bases: 4. The CDR3 totals 14 residues. Looked up from germline, CDR1 is SGHTA and CDR2 is FQGNSA. The CDR3 sequence: CASSTTSGSYEQYF. In DNA form, the CDR3 reads TGTGCCAGCAGCACAACTAGCGGGAGTTACGAGCAGTACTTC.

In the case of this clone: Germline is not matched at one junction end, which may reflect a read error. This sequence joins TRBV9 and TRBJ2-3; 10 bases agree with TRBD2. Germline V CDR1 and CDR2: SGDLS, YYNGEE. There are 15 residues in the CDR3. The CDR3 sequence: CANSAGTSATDTQYF. The CDR3 DNA reads TGTGCCAACAGCGCAGGGACTAGCGCCACAGATACGCAGTATTTT.

The J gene is TRBJ2-1, the V gene TRBV9; the match to TRBD2 covers 14 bases. CDR1 is SGDLS and CDR2 is YYNGEE in the germline V gene. CDR3 length: 19 residues. Trimming cost V 0 bases and J 2 bases; bases outside gene matches: 7. CDR3 amino acids: CASSVGGTSGSPPYNEQFF. CDR3 coding DNA: TGTGCCAGCAGCGTAGGTGGGACTAGCGGGAGTCCCCCCTACAATGAGCAGTTCTTC.

The chain employs TRBV10-1 and TRBJ2-3; 7 nucleotides agree with TRBD2. The junction had 13 bases not matched to a gene; V was cut back by 6 bases and J by 4 bases. The CDR3 has 16 amino acids. Germline lookup yields CDR1 WNHNN and CDR2 SYGVQD (reference sequence). CDR3 sequence (DNA): TGCGCCAGCAGCGTGAGATCTAGCGGAAGACCAGATACGCAGTATTTT. This gives the protein CASSVRSSGRPDTQYF.

The chain recombines TRBV11-3 with TRBJ2-3; D assignment may be TRBD1 or TRBD2 (5 bases each). V lost 2 bases and J 2 bases, leaving 11 bases between the germline ends. Germline CDR1 is SGHNT and CDR2 is YENEEA. CDR3 length equals 15 residues. Written as DNA, the CDR3 is TGTGCCAGCAGCTTAAGGGACGACCCCACAGATACGCAGTATTTT. Amino acid sequence: CASSLRDDPTDTQYF.

The chain is built from TRBV10-3 and TRBJ1-2, with no clear D. In germline, CDR1 is ENHRY, CDR2 SYGVKD. The V gene lost 11 bases and the J gene lost 5 bases, with 18 bases spanning the gap. The CDR3 is 13 amino acids. DNA of the CDR3: TGTGCCTCCTTCGGACCGACGTTATATGGCTACACCTTC. Translation gives CASFGPTLYGYTF.

Notes on this clone: This sample includes further DNA sequences coding for the same CDR3. The rearrangement joins TRBV9 to TRBJ1-6, with unresolved D. Germline CDR1 SGDLS, CDR2 YYNGEE. This CDR3 spans 13 amino acids. V lost 0 bases to trimming and J lost 8 bases, with 6 bases between them. For the CDR3, the DNA is TGTGCCAGCAGCGTAGGGTCAGATTCACCCCTCCACTTT. The encoded protein is CASSVGSDSPLHF.

This clone was detected once. This chain links TRBV9 with TRBJ2-1, with TRBD2 matching 8 bases. In germline, CDR1 is SGDLS, CDR2 YYNGEE. After removal of 0 bases from V and 5 bases from J, the junction contained 4 bases not matched to a gene. This CDR3 has 15 amino acids. This CDR3 is CASSVDGSGDNEQFF. Here the CDR3 DNA reads TGTGCCAGCAGCGTAGATGGTAGCGGGGACAATGAGCAGTTCTTC.

This chain uses TRBV5-6 with TRBJ2-7; tentative D call: TRBD2 (6 bases). Trimming took off 0 bases at V and 0 bases at J, with 10 bases between the two ends. The CDR3 totals 15 residues. The germline CDR1 and CDR2 sequences are SGHDT and YYEEEE. The CDR3: CASSLASASSYEQYF. CDR3 nucleotides: TGTGCCAGCAGCTTGGCTAGCGCGAGCTCCTACGAGCAGTACTTC.

The chain carries TRBV11-2 and TRBJ1-1; TRBD1 might be the D (5 bases). V lost 1 base and J 0 bases, leaving 12 bases between the germline ends. The CDR3 covers 16 residues. The germline V gene has CDR1 SGHAT and CDR2 FQNNGV. CDR3 amino acids: CASSLVGQDMNTEAFF. CDR3 bases: TGTGCCAGCAGCTTAGTGGGCCAGGACATGAACACTGAAGCTTTCTTT.

A few counts support this clone. A read error may produce the germline difference seen at one junction end. The sample carries other DNA sequences with the same CDR3. As DNA, the CDR3 is TGTGCCTGGAGTGACAGACAGAACGCTGAAGCTTTCTTT. Translating it yields CAWSDRQNAEAFF. V and J are TRBV30 and TRBJ1-1, with D possibly TRBD1 on 5 matching bases. Germline loops: CDR1 GTSNPN, CDR2 SVGIG (reference sequence). This CDR3 is built from 13 residues.

In DNA, the CDR3 is TGTGCCAGCAGTTTCCCACAGGGAGGCGAGCAGTACTTC. Translated, it gives CASSFPQGGEQYF. The V gene is TRBV27, the J gene TRBJ2-7; tentatively, D is TRBD1 or TRBD2 (6 bases each). The length of the CDR3 is 13 residues. Germline CDR1 is MNHEY and CDR2 is SMNVEV (reference sequence). Trimming pared 3 bases from V and 6 bases from J, leaving 12 bases between.

The chain uses TRBV11-3 and TRBJ2-2; no clear D gene. V lost 4 bases and J lost 3, with 9 bases in between. The germline CDR1 and CDR2 sequences are SGHNT and YENEEA. The CDR3 runs 14 residues. CDR3 loop: CASSSDGDTGELFF. In DNA form, the CDR3 reads TGTGCCAGCAGCTCAGATGGCGACACCGGGGAGCTGTTTTTT.

The V gene is TRBV6-1, the J gene TRBJ1-2; D is undetermined. The V end was cut by 6 bases, the J end by 5 bases, with 16 bases between. Germline values: CDR1 MNHNS, CDR2 SASEGT. The CDR3 is 14 residues long. The CDR3 region is CASRDLGIGYGYTF. Here the CDR3 DNA reads TGTGCCAGCAGAGACCTGGGAATTGGTTATGGCTACACCTTC.

The CDR3 reads CASSPQDRGVSPLHF. In nucleotides, the CDR3 is TGTGCCAGCAGTCCCCAGGACAGGGGAGTTTCACCCCTCCACTTT. V is TRBV27 and J is TRBJ1-6; 9 bases fit TRBD1. This CDR3 region has 15 residues. Germline trimming cut 5 bases from V and 9 bases from J; bases unmatched to any gene: 8. Germline lookup yields CDR1 MNHEY and CDR2 SMNVEV (reference sequence).

The gene calls are TRBV6-5 and TRBJ2-5, with 9 bases aligning to TRBD2. CDR1 and CDR2 from the germline V gene are MNHEY and SVGAGI. The V gene end was trimmed by 1 base and the J gene end by 4 bases; junction bases not matched to a gene: 4. The CDR3 loop spans 15 amino acids. CDR3 loop: CASSYLLAGIETQYF. For the CDR3, the DNA is TGTGCCAGCAGTTACTTGCTAGCGGGAATAGAGACCCAGTACTTC.

The chain joins TRBV5-6 to TRBJ2-2; 9 nucleotides agree with TRBD2. This CDR3 comprises 16 residues. The germline V gene has CDR1 SGHDT and CDR2 YYEEEE. Trimming took 7 bases from V and 4 from J; bases not matched to a gene: 11. The CDR3 protein is CASFELAGVATGELFF. The CDR3 DNA reads as TGTGCCAGCTTTGAATTAGCGGGAGTGGCCACCGGGGAGCTGTTTTTT.

The chain joins TRBV5-1 to TRBJ1-1; D is possibly TRBD1 (6 bases). This CDR3 has 14 amino acids. The germline CDR1 and CDR2 sequences are SGHRS and YFSETQ. With 2 bases removed from V and 6 bases from J, the gap between germline ends came to 14 bases. DNA for the CDR3: TGCGCCAGCAGCTTAGAGCAGGGGAGATCTGAAGCTTTCTTT. Protein: CASSLEQGRSEAFF.

As concerns this clone: Distinct nucleotide sequences in the sample also encode this CDR3. The rearrangement uses TRBV11-2 and TRBJ2-7, with D maybe TRBD1 (5 bases). Germline V gives CDR1 SGHAT, CDR2 FQNNGV. V was trimmed by 2 bases and J by 2 bases, leaving 7 bases between them. The CDR3 spans 13 residues. The CDR3 DNA reads as TGTGCCAGCAGCTTAAGGGGCCCCTACGAGCAGTACTTC. It yields the protein CASSLRGPYEQYF.

About this clone: The sample has other DNA sequences that encode this CDR3 too. V gene TRBV27 combines with J gene TRBJ2-2, with D unclear. The ends were cut back, 6 bases at V and 4 bases at J, with 9 bases in the middle. CDR1 and CDR2 from the germline V gene are MNHEY and SMNVEV (reference sequence). The CDR3 contains 13 residues. CDR3 DNA sequence: TGTGCCAGCAGCCTCGCTAGCACCGGGGAGCTGTTTTTT. This encodes CASSLASTGELFF.

This chain uses TRBV15 with TRBJ2-4; D call uncertain. Trimming took 7 bases from V and 3 from J, leaving 10 bases between them. Germline CDR1 and CDR2: LNHNV and YYDKDF (reference sequence). The CDR3 has 13 amino acids. CDR3: CATNPGGKNIQYF. CDR3 bases: TGTGCCACCAACCCCGGCGGCAAAAACATTCAGTACTTC.

This chain uses TRBV4-1 with TRBJ2-3; no clear D gene. Germline CDR1 and CDR2: MGHRA and YSYEKL. The CDR3 is 17 residues long. The V gene lost 0 bases and the J gene lost 0 bases, with 13 bases spanning the gap. CDR3 nucleotide sequence: TGCGCCAGCAGCCAAGAAAGGCCCACCACTAGCACAGATACGCAGTATTTT. Protein: CASSQERPTTSTDTQYF.

The chain employs TRBV2 and TRBJ1-1, with no clear D. Germline V lookup: CDR1 SNHLY, CDR2 FYNNEI. Between the trimmed V and J ends, which lost 8 bases and 4 bases, there was a span of 11 bases. The CDR3 is made up of 12 amino acids. CDR3 DNA sequence: TGTGCCAGCTCCGGGGAGGCCACTGAAGCTTTCTTT. Translated: CASSGEATEAFF.

The V call is TRBV6-1, the J call TRBJ2-7; D call uncertain. CDR3 length equals 15 residues. Per the germline V gene, CDR1 is MNHNS and CDR2 is SASEGT. Deletions cut 6 bases from V and 1 base from J, with 16 bases between. The CDR3 DNA is TGTGCCAGCAGGAAAACCGTAGTGGAGTCCTACGAGCAGTACTTC. This codes for CASRKTVVESYEQYF.

This clone has a single count. The chain recombines TRBV18 with TRBJ2-5; D remains unclear. Trimming took off 6 bases at V and 5 bases at J, with 13 bases between the two ends. This CDR3 has 13 amino acids. Germline assignment: CDR1 KGHSH and CDR2 LQKENI. The CDR3 loop is CASSSPLGETQYF. The CDR3 coding sequence is TGTGCCAGCTCTTCCCCGTTAGGGGAGACCCAGTACTTC.

The chain has TRBV4-1 and TRBJ1-6; no clear D gene. V was pared by 2 bases and J by 0 bases, with 2 bases between. CDR3 size: 14 residues. CDR1 is MGHRA and CDR2 is YSYEKL in the germline V gene. Here the CDR3 reads CASSQFSYNSPLHF. CDR3 coding DNA: TGCGCCAGCAGCCAATTCTCCTATAATTCACCCCTCCACTTT.